This T cell receptor beta chain was captured by sequencing in a study of blood T cells in healthy people across ages. Together with a sample-barcoded 5' primer, a J-beta primer mix was included in a second PCR lasting roughly 6 to 12 cycles. MiXCR, applied by TCRdb to the 5' RACE reads, yields one record per CDR3 protein. Here the sample spans approximately 810,000 distinct CDR3 sequences, under 40% being singletons. The CDR3 is 14 amino acids. V was clipped by 3 bases and J by 4 bases, with 11 bases between them. This TCR was sampled from a man younger than 35 in good health. The chain carries TRBV12-3 or TRBV12-4 and TRBJ2-3, with D tentatively TRBD1 (7 bases). Sequenced sample: blood. The CDR3 DNA follows: TGTGCCAGCAGTTTCGGAGGGGGCGCAGATACGCAGTATTTT. Translation: CASSFGGGADTQYF.